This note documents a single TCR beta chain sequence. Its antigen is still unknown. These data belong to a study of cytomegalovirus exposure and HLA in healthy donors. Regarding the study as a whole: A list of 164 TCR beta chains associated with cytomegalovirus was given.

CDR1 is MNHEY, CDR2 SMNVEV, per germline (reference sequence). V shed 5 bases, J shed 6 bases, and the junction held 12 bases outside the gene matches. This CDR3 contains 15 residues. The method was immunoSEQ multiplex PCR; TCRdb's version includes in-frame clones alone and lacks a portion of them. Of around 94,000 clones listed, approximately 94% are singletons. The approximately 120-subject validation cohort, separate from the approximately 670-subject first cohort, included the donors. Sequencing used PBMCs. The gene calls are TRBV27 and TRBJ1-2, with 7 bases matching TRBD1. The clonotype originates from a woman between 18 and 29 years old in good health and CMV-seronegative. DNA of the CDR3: TGTGCCAGCAGTCCGAGGGGTGACAGGGTCGATGGCTACACCTTC. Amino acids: CASSPRGDRVDGYTF.